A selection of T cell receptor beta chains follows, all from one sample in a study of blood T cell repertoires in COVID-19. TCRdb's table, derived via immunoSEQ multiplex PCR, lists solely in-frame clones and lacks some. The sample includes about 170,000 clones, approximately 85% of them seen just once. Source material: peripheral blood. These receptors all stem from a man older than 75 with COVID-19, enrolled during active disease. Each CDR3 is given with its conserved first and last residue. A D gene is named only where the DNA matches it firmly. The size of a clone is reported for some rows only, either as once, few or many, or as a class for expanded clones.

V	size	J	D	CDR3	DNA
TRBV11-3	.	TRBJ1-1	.	CASSLHRGRGYTEAFF	TGTGCCAGCAGCTTACACCGGGGGAGGGGGTACACTGAAGCTTTCTTT
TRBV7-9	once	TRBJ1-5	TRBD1	CASSRDSYSNQPQHF	TGTGCCAGCAGCCGGGACAGTTATAGCAATCAGCCCCAGCATTTT
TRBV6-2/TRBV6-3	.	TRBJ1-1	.	CASSRTGTPEMAFF	TGTGCCAGCAGTCGTACCGGGACTCCTGAAATGGCTTTCTTT
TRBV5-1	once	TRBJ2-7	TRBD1	CASSLVGQGAYEQYF	TGCGCCAGCAGCTTGGTGGGACAGGGGGCCTACGAGCAGTACTTC
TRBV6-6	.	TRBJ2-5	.	CASGRTSNQETQYF	TGTGCCAGCGGCCGAACTAGTAATCAAGAGACCCAGTACTTC
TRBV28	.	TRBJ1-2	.	CASSSAGLGGGHYHGYTF	TGTGCCAGCAGCAGCGCGGGACTGGGGGGGGGCCATTATCATGGCTACACCTTC
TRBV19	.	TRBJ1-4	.	CASSMRLVATNEKLFF	TGTGCCAGTAGTATGAGGCTTGTCGCAACTAATGAAAAACTGTTTTTT
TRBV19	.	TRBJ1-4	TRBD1	CASRQGRSNEKLFF	TGTGCCAGTCGACAGGGGAGGTCTAATGAAAAACTGTTTTTT
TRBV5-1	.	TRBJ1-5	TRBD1	CASSFSGQGNQPQHF	TGCGCCAGCAGCTTCTCGGGACAGGGGAATCAGCCCCAGCATTTT
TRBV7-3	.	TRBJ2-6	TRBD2	CASSPSLAGGAGANVLTF	TGTGCCAGCAGCCCCAGCCTAGCGGGGGGTGCTGGGGCCAACGTCCTGACTTTC
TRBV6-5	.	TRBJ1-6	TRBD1	CASSTGANSPLHF	TGTGCCAGCAGTACAGGGGCGAATTCACCCCTCCACTTT
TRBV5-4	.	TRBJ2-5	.	CASSLVEVQETQYF	TGTGCCAGCAGCTTGGTGGAGGTACAAGAGACCCAGTACTTC
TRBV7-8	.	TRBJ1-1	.	CASSLVTGMNTEAFF	TGTGCCAGCAGCTTAGTTACGGGGATGAACACTGAAGCTTTCTTT
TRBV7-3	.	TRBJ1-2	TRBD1	CASSQPGTAIYGYTF	TGTGCCAGCAGCCAGCCCGGGACAGCGATTTATGGCTACACCTTC
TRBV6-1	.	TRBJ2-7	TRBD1	CASSDVKGQGSYEQYF	TGTGCCAGCAGTGACGTTAAGGGACAGGGTTCCTACGAGCAGTACTTC
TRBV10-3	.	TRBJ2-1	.	CAISEFASDNEQFF	TGTGCCATCAGTGAGTTTGCTAGTGACAATGAGCAGTTCTTC
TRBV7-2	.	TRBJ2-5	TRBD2	CASSFGLAGGPQYF	TGTGCCAGCAGCTTCGGACTAGCGGGGGGGCCCCAGTACTTC
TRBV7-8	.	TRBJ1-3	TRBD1	CASSLFRSGGFRNTIYF	TGTGCCAGCAGCTTATTCCGTTCAGGGGGCTTTAGAAACACCATATATTTT
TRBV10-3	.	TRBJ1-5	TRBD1	CAISEGQDSNQPQHF	TGTGCCATCAGTGAAGGACAGGATAGCAATCAGCCCCAGCATTTT
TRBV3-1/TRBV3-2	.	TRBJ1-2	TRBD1	CASSQEHRGVGYTF	TGTGCCAGCAGCCAAGAACACAGGGGTGTCGGCTACACCTTC
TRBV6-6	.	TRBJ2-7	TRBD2	CASSPHGSGGPSAYEQYF	TGTGCCAGCAGTCCCCACGGTAGCGGGGGCCCCTCGGCCTACGAGCAGTACTTC
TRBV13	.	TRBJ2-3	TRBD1	CASSSRQGPDTQYF	TGTGCCAGCAGCTCGCGACAGGGACCCGATACGCAGTATTTT
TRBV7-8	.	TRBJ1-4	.	CASSLAYRVGNEKLFF	TGTGCCAGCAGCTTAGCGTACAGGGTAGGGAATGAAAAACTGTTTTTT
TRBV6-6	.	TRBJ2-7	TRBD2	CASRSPSGGEQYF	TGTGCCAGCCGTAGCCCTTCGGGGGGCGAGCAGTACTTC
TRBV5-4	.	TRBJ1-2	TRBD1	CASSLPNRGKGYGYTF	TGTGCCAGCAGCTTGCCCAACAGGGGAAAGGGCTATGGCTACACCTTC
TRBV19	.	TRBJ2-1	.	CASTPGGLYNEQFF	TGTGCCAGCACGCCGGGGGGCCTCTACAATGAGCAGTTCTTC
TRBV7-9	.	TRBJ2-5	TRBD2	CASSSHRLAVQTQYF	TGTGCCAGCAGCTCCCACCGGCTAGCGGTTCAGACCCAGTACTTC
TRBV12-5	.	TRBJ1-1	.	CASGLVLGGTEAFF	TGTGCTAGTGGTTTGGTACTGGGGGGGACTGAAGCTTTCTTT
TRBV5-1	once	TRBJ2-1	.	CASSAGQGGYNEQFF	TGCGCCAGCAGCGCTGGGCAGGGAGGATACAATGAGCAGTTCTTC
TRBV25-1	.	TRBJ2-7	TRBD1	CASSSGTGDYEQYF	TGTGCCAGCAGTTCCGGGACAGGAGACTACGAGCAGTACTTC
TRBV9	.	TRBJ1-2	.	CASSVQGPNYGYTF	TGTGCCAGCAGCGTACAGGGCCCTAACTATGGCTACACCTTC
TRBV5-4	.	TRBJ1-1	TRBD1	CASSPPGQGWNTEAFF	TGTGCCAGCAGCCCTCCGGGACAGGGATGGAACACTGAAGCTTTCTTT
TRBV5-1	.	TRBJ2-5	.	CASSLGAAQETQYF	TGCGCCAGCAGCTTGGGGGCAGCTCAAGAGACCCAGTACTTC
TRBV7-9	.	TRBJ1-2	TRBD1	CASSQGQGGLGYTF	TGTGCCAGCAGCCAGGGACAGGGGGGATTAGGCTACACCTTC
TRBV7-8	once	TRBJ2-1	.	CASSLGRYNEQFF	TGTGCCAGCAGCTTAGGTCGCTACAATGAGCAGTTCTTC
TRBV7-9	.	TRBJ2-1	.	CASSLNNPYNEQFF	TGTGCCAGCAGCTTAAACAATCCCTACAATGAGCAGTTCTTC
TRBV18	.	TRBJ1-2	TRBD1	CASSPKEADKNYRGREGYTF	TGTGCCAGCTCACCAAAAGAGGCAGATAAGAATTACAGGGGGCGGGAGGGCTACACCTTC
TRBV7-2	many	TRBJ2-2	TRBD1	CASSLGDGTGRDTGELFF	TGTGCCAGCAGCTTAGGCGATGGGACAGGGAGGGACACCGGGGAGCTGTTTTTT
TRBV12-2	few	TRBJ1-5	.	CASRRPQEGGSNQPQHF	TGTGCAAGTCGCCGCCCCCAGGAGGGGGGGAGCAATCAGCCCCAGCATTTT
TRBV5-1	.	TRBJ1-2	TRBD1	CASSTGQGALSYGYTF	TGCGCCAGCAGCACGGGACAGGGGGCGCTGAGCTATGGCTACACCTTC
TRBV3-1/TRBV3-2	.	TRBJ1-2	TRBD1	CASIVGQGDYGYTF	TGTGCCAGCATCGTTGGACAGGGGGACTATGGCTACACCTTC
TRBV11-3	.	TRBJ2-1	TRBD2	CASSLGSGTPQFF	TGTGCCAGCAGCTTAGGGAGCGGGACTCCGCAGTTCTTC
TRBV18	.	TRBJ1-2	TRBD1	CASSPPGQGAARYTF	TGTGCCAGCTCACCACCGGGACAGGGGGCGGCCCGCTACACCTTC
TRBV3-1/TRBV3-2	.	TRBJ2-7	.	CASSQGNSGFEQYF	TGTGCCAGCAGCCAAGGTAATAGCGGTTTCGAGCAGTACTTC